This is a list of T cell receptor beta chains from one sample in a study of CD8 T cells in ankylosing spondylitis. Using its own MiXCR run on the 5' RACE reads, TCRdb lists one record per CDR3 protein. The table includes 150,000 to 200,000 distinct CDR3 sequences, around 32% detected once. The sample comprised synovial fluid, either unsorted or a sorted T cell fraction (not recorded which). The origin of the receptors is a male donor with ankylosing spondylitis. The CDR3 runs from the conserved cysteine through the conserved F or W. The D gene is left open where the match is weak. Clone size is not always given. Where it is, it says once, few, many or a class for expanded clones.

size	J	V	D	CDR3	DNA
many	TRBJ1-3	TRBV28	-	CASSLTGQGGNTIYF	TGTGCCAGCAGTTTAACGGGGCAGGGCGGAAACACCATATATTTT
-	TRBJ2-1	TRBV10-3	-	CAISQHNEQFF	TGTGCCATCAGTCAGCACAATGAGCAGTTCTTC
-	TRBJ1-4	TRBV6-5	-	CASSYSQGYEKLFF	TGTGCCAGCAGTTACTCTCAGGGTTATGAAAAACTGTTTTTT
-	TRBJ2-4	TRBV2	TRBD2	CASSWTSGVLAKNIQYF	TGTGCCAGCAGTTGGACTAGCGGGGTACTAGCCAAAAACATTCAGTACTTC
-	TRBJ2-7	TRBV7-2	-	CASSRGDSLYEQYF	TGTGCCAGCAGTCGCGGGGACTCCCTCTACGAGCAGTACTTC
-	TRBJ1-6	TRBV20-1	TRBD1	CSARPDRGNNSPLHF	TGCAGTGCTAGACCGGACAGGGGGAATAATTCACCCCTCCACTTT
once	TRBJ1-3	TRBV18	-	CASSPPTVATTIYF	TGTGCCAGCTCACCACCTACCGTAGCAACCACCATATATTTT
many	TRBJ2-1	TRBV20-1	-	CSATPRSALDNEQFF	TGCAGTGCTACCCCCCGGAGCGCCTTAGACAATGAGCAGTTCTTC
few	TRBJ1-3	TRBV28	-	CASSFVSSGNTIYF	TGTGCCAGCAGTTTTGTCTCCTCTGGAAACACCATATATTTT
many	TRBJ1-2	TRBV5-6	-	CASSLGRNYGYTF	TGCGCCAGCAGCTTGGGCAGGAACTATGGCTACACCTTC
few	TRBJ2-2	TRBV4-1	TRBD1	CASSQDIGGTLGTGELFF	TGCGCCAGCAGCCAAGATATAGGGGGCACGTTGGGAACCGGGGAGCTGTTTTTT
few	TRBJ2-2	TRBV4-1	TRBD2	CASSRRGLAGNTGELFF	TGCGCCAGCAGCCGTCGAGGACTAGCGGGAAACACCGGGGAGCTGTTTTTT
-	TRBJ2-7	TRBV5-5	TRBD2	CASSLWPSGSIVYEQYF	TGTGCCAGCAGCTTGTGGCCTAGCGGGAGTATCGTTTACGAGCAGTACTTC
-	TRBJ2-5	TRBV7-9	TRBD2	CASSPRASGGPQETQYF	TGTGCCAGCAGCCCTCGGGCTAGCGGGGGACCCCAAGAGACCCAGTACTTC
few	TRBJ2-7	TRBV4-2	TRBD2	CASSREAGGRALDEQYF	TGTGCCAGCAGCCGGGAGGCGGGCGGGAGGGCCTTGGACGAGCAGTACTTC
-	TRBJ2-1	TRBV12-3/TRBV12-4	-	CASSFGSPAYNEQFF	TGTGCCAGCAGTTTTGGAAGCCCCGCCTACAATGAGCAGTTCTTC
few	TRBJ1-1	TRBV20-1	TRBD1	CSATQGDTEAFF	TGCAGTGCTACCCAGGGGGACACTGAAGCTTTCTTT
once	TRBJ1-1	TRBV7-2	TRBD1	CASSKRDRATEAFF	TGTGCCAGCAGCAAACGGGACAGGGCCACTGAAGCTTTCTTT
-	TRBJ2-1	TRBV12-3/TRBV12-4	-	CASSLVQYNEQFF	TGTGCCAGCAGTTTAGTCCAGTACAATGAGCAGTTCTTC
-	TRBJ2-5	TRBV7-9	TRBD2	CASSSRLAGGGETQYF	TGTGCCAGCAGCTCCCGACTAGCGGGGGGGGGCGAGACCCAGTACTTC